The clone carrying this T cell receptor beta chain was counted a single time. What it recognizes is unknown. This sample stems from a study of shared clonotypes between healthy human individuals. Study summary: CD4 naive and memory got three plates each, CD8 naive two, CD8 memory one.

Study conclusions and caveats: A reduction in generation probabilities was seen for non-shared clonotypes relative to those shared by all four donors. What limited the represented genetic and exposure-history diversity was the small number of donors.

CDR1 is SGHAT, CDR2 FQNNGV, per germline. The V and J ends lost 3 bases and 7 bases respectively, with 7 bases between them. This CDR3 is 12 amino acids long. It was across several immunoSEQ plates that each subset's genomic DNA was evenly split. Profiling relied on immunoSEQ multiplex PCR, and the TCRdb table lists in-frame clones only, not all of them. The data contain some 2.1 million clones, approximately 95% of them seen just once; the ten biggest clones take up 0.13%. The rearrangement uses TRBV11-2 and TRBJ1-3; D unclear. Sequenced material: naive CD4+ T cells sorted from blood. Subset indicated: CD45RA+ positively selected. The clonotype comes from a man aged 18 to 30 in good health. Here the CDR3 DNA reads TGTGCCAGCAGCTTTATTGGGAACACCATATATTTT. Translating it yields CASSFIGNTIYF. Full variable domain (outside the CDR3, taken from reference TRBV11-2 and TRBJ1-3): EAGVAQSPRYKIIEKRQSVAFWCNPISGHATLYWYQQILGQGPKLLIQFQNNGVVDDSQLPKDRFSAERLKGVDSTLKIQPAKLEDSAVYLCASSFIGNTIYFGEGSWLTVV.